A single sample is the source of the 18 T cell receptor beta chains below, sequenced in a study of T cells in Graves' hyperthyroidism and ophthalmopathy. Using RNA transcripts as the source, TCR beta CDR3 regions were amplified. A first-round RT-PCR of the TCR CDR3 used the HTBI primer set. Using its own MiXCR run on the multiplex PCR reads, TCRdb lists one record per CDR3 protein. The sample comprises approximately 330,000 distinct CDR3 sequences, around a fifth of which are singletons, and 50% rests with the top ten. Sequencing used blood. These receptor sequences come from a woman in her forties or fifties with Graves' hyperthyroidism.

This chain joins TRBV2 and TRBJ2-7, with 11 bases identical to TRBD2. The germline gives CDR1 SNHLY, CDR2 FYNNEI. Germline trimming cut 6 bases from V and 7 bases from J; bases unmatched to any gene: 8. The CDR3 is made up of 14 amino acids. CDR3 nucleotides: TGTGCCAGCAGGTTAACTAGCGGGAGAGGAGAGCAGTACTTC. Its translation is CASRLTSGRGEQYF.

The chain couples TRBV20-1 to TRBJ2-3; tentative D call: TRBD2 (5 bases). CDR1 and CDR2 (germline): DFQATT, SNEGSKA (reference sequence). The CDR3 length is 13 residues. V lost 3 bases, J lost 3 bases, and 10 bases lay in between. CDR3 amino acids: CSARWELTDTQYF. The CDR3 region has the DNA TGCAGTGCTAGGTGGGAGTTGACAGATACGCAGTATTTT.

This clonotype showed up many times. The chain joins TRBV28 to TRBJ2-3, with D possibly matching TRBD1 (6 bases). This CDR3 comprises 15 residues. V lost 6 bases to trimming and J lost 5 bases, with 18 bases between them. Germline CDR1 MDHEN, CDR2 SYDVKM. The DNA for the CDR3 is TGTGCCAGCAGCTCCCCCGGGACATATAAAGATACGCAGTATTTT. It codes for CASSSPGTYKDTQYF.

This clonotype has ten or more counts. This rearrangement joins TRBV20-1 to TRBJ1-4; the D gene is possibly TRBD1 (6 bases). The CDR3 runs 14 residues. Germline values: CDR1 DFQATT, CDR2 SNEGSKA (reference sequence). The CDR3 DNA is TGCAGGCCCAAGGGGACACTCAATCGGGAAAAACTGTTTTTT. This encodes CRPKGTLNREKLFF.

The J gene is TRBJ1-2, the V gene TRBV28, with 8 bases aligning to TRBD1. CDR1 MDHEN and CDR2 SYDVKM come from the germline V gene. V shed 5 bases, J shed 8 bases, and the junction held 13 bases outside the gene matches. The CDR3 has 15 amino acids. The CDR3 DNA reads TGTGCCAGCAGTCCTCCGAACCCCGGACAGGGCGGCTACACCTTC. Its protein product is CASSPPNPGQGGYTF.

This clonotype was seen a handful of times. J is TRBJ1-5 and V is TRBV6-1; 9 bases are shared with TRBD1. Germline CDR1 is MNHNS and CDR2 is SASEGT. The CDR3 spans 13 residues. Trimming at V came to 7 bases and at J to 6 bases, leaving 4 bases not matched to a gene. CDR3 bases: TGTGCCAGCAAGGGACAGGGAGGTCAGCCCCAGCATTTT. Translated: CASKGQGGQPQHF.

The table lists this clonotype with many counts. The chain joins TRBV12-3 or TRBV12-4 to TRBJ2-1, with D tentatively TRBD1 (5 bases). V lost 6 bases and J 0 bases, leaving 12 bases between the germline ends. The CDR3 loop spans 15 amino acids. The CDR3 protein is CASSPRDPSYNEQFF. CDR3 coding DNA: TGTGCCAGCAGCCCCAGGGATCCCTCCTACAATGAGCAGTTCTTC.

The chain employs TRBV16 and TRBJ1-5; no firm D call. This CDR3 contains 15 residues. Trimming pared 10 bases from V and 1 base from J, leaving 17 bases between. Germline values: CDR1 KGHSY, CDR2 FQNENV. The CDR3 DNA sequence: TGTGCCACCACGGCCGGGGTAGGCAGCAATCAGCCCCAGCATTTT. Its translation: CATTAGVGSNQPQHF.

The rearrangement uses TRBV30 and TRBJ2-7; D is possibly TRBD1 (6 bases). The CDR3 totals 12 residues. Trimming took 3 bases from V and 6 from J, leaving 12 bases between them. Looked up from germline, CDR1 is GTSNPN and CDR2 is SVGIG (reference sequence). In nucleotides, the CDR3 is TGTGCCTGGAGCCAAACAGGGTCCGAGCAGTACTTC. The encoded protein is CAWSQTGSEQYF.

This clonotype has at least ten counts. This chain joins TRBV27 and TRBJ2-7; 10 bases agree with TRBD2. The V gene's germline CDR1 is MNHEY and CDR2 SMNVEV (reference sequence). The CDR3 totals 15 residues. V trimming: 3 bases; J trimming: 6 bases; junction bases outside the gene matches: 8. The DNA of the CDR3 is TGTGCCAGCAGTTTCCGGAGCGGGAGGGAAGGCGAGCAGTACTTC. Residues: CASSFRSGREGEQYF.

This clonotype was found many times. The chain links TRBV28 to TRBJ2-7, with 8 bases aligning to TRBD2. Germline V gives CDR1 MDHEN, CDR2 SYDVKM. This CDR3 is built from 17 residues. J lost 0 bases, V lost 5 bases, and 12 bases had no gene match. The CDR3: CASSAFLGRASSYEQYF. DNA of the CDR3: TGTGCCAGCAGTGCCTTCCTCGGGAGGGCCAGCTCCTACGAGCAGTACTTC.

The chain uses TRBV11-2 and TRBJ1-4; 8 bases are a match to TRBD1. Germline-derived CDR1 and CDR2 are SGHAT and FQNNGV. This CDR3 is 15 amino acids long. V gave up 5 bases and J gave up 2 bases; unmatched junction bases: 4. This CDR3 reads CASSLRQGTNEKLFF. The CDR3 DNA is TGTGCCAGCAGCCTCAGACAGGGGACTAATGAAAAACTGTTTTTT.

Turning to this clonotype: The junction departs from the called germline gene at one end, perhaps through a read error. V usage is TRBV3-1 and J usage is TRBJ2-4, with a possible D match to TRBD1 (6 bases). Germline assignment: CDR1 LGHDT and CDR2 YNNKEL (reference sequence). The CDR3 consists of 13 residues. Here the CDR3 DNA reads TGTGCCAGCGGCCAGGGGGCCAAAAACATTCAGTACTTC. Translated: CASGQGAKNIQYF.

CDR3 sequence: CASSPEAGGPPGENEQFF. The CDR3 nucleotides are TGCGCCAGCAGCCCAGAAGCGGGAGGGCCACCAGGTGAGAATGAGCAGTTCTTC. The chain recombines TRBV4-1 with TRBJ2-1; 10 bases fit TRBD2. The J segment lost 7 bases and the V segment lost 4 bases, leaving 16 bases of the junction unmatched. The CDR3 is 18 amino acids. Germline V gene lookup returns CDR1 MGHRA and CDR2 YSYEKL.

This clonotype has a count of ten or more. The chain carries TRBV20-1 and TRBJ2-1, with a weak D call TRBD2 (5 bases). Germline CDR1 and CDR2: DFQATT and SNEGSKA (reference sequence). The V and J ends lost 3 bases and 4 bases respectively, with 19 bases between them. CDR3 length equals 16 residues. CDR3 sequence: CSASDLGIWGYNEQFF. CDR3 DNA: TGCAGTGCTAGCGACCTCGGGATCTGGGGATACAATGAGCAGTTCTTC.

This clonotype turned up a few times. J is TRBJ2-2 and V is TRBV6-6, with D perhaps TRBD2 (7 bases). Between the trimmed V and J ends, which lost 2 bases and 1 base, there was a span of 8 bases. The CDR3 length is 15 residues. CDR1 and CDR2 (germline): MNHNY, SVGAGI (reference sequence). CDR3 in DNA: TGTGCCAGCAGTTACAGGGGGGGGAACACCGGGGAGCTGTTTTTT. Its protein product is CASSYRGGNTGELFF.

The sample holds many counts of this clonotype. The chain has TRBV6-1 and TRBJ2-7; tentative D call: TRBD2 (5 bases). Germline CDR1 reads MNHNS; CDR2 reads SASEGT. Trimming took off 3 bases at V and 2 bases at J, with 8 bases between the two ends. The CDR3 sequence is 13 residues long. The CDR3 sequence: CASSEDWTYEQYF. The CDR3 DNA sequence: TGTGCCAGCAGTGAGGACTGGACCTACGAGCAGTACTTC.

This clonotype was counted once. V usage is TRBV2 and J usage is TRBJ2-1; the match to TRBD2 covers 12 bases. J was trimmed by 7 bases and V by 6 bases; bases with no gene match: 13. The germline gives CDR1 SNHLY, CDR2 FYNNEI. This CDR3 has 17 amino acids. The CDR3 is CASSSFGLAGMWNEQFF. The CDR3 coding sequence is TGTGCCAGCAGCAGCTTCGGACTAGCGGGAATGTGGAATGAGCAGTTCTTC.